Shown below are 2 T cell receptor beta chains from a single sample sequenced in a study of OX40 agonist ivuxolimab in advanced cancers. Only in-frame clones appear in the TCRdb table, and some are missing; sequencing was by immunoSEQ multiplex PCR. The sample has some 52,000 clones; about 93% are singletons. The starting material was CD4+ or CD8+ T cells sorted from blood, obtained in a trial of the OX40 agonist ivuxolimab. Source of these receptors: an adult with an advanced solid tumor such as melanoma, head and neck, liver or kidney cancer.

This chain links TRBV19 with TRBJ2-4, with TRBD2 matching over 9 bases. Losses at the gene ends were 2 bases for V and 7 bases for J; bases not matched to a gene: 12. The CDR3 has 17 residues. Germline V gives CDR1 LNHDA, CDR2 SQIVND (reference sequence). CDR3 sequence (DNA): TGTGCCAGTAGTATAACGGGACTAGCCTCCGGACGGAACATTCAGTACTTC. Amino acids: CASSITGLASGRNIQYF.

The chain links TRBV6-5 to TRBJ2-5; no clear D gene. CDR1 is MNHEY and CDR2 is SVGAGI in the germline V gene. V lost 4 bases, J lost 2 bases, and 8 bases lay in between. CDR3 length equals 13 residues. This CDR3 reads CASSSRPQETQYF. CDR3 bases: TGTGCCAGCAGTTCACGGCCGCAAGAGACCCAGTACTTC.